This T cell receptor (beta chain) was sequenced for a study of CD8+CD57+ T cells in acquired aplastic anemia. A remark on this clonotype: As yet, its antigen is unknown.

CDR3 and TCR beta VDJ profiling relied on a genomic DNA template. TCRdb independently ran MiXCR on the reads; one entry per CDR3 protein. The table records about 160,000 distinct CDR3 sequences, 71% of them present only once. Patients picked for sequencing had shown CD8+CD57+ cell expansion detected by flow cytometry. The patients all had a severe acquired aplastic anemia diagnosis. V was trimmed by 5 bases and J by 2 bases, leaving 18 bases between them. Germline loops: CDR1 DFQATT, CDR2 SNEGSKA (reference sequence). The CDR3 is 15 residues long. Study outcomes and limitations: No significant patient-versus-control difference appeared in CD8+ Simpson's diversity. Both patients and controls carried the same twenty-nine CD8+ CDR3 sequences.

V and J are TRBV20-1 and TRBJ2-5; possibly TRBD1 for D (5 bases). Sequenced sample: sorted CD4+, CD8+, or CD8+CD57+ T cells (not recorded which) from PBMCs. This sequence originates from a human donor with aplastic anemia. CDR3 bases: TGCAGTGCTCCCCCTAGGGGCCAGCCACAAGAGACCCAGTACTTC. It translates to CSAPPRGQPQETQYF.